Listed below are T cell receptor beta chains from one sample, sequenced in a study of regulatory T cells in long-lasting Graves disease. One entry per CDR3 protein, called by TCRdb with MiXCR from the multiplex PCR reads. This table has 400,000 to 500,000 distinct CDR3 sequences, about 20% appearing once. Sample: peripheral blood mononuclear cells (PBMCs), taken when the disease was refractory, from a patient treated with antithyroid drugs. Receptor source: a female donor with Graves disease. Each CDR3 is given with its conserved first and last residue. Fields, in order: V gene, J gene, CDR3 protein.

v_call: TRBV6-1
j_call: TRBJ2-7
cdr3_aa: CASSLRQPGLAANSYEQYF

v_call: TRBV15
j_call: TRBJ1-1
cdr3_aa: CATSRRTGTEAFF

v_call: TRBV29-1
j_call: TRBJ2-2
cdr3_aa: CSVGTGGTGELFF

v_call: TRBV28
j_call: TRBJ1-1
cdr3_aa: CASSYPDKYGEAFF

v_call: TRBV6-9
j_call: TRBJ1-2
cdr3_aa: CASSWGQGRGYTF

v_call: TRBV3-1
j_call: TRBJ2-5
cdr3_aa: CASSQGPGEETQYF

v_call: TRBV20-1
j_call: TRBJ2-7
cdr3_aa: CSARQASGLTRYEQYF

v_call: TRBV29-1
j_call: TRBJ1-2
cdr3_aa: CSVEDRSVGRDNYGYTF

v_call: TRBV5-1
j_call: TRBJ1-1
cdr3_aa: CASSLDWGGTEAFF

v_call: TRBV19
j_call: TRBJ1-1
cdr3_aa: CASSRVGTEAFF

v_call: TRBV6-1
j_call: TRBJ1-2
cdr3_aa: CASLGQIYGYTF

v_call: TRBV12-3/TRBV12-4
j_call: TRBJ1-2
cdr3_aa: CASSPPRGQGDVDGYTF

v_call: TRBV19
j_call: TRBJ1-2
cdr3_aa: CASNKRQGDHGYTF

v_call: TRBV7-2
j_call: TRBJ2-7
cdr3_aa: CASSSLQGAGYEQYF

v_call: TRBV28
j_call: TRBJ2-7
cdr3_aa: CASRTPRRGIHEQYF

v_call: TRBV27
j_call: TRBJ2-7
cdr3_aa: CASAPGQGHEQYF

v_call: TRBV20-1
j_call: TRBJ1-5
cdr3_aa: CSARAGTNSNRPLHF

v_call: TRBV15
j_call: TRBJ1-2
cdr3_aa: CATSRPNLYGYTF

v_call: TRBV28
j_call: TRBJ1-5
cdr3_aa: CASSLQEGFSQPQHF

v_call: TRBV29-1
j_call: TRBJ1-2
cdr3_aa: CSVEFQEGDYGYTF

v_call: TRBV6-1
j_call: TRBJ2-2
cdr3_aa: CASKAEPNTGELFF

v_call: TRBV6-2/TRBV6-3
j_call: TRBJ2-7
cdr3_aa: CASSNPGDYKTYEQYF

v_call: TRBV10-2
j_call: TRBJ2-4
cdr3_aa: CASWNTGSKNIQYF

v_call: TRBV7-2
j_call: TRBJ2-7
cdr3_aa: CASSSDLTGREQYF

v_call: TRBV28
j_call: TRBJ2-7
cdr3_aa: CASSGPPSEQYF

v_call: TRBV20-1
j_call: TRBJ1-5
cdr3_aa: CSARRESNQPQHF

v_call: TRBV29-1
j_call: TRBJ1-2
cdr3_aa: CSVGQGTNYGYTF

v_call: TRBV5-1
j_call: TRBJ2-2
cdr3_aa: CASSLLGLVNTGELFF

v_call: TRBV2
j_call: TRBJ2-2
cdr3_aa: CASSETQGANTGELFF

v_call: TRBV12-3/TRBV12-4
j_call: TRBJ2-2
cdr3_aa: CASSSAGGRYTGELFF

v_call: TRBV20-1
j_call: TRBJ2-7
cdr3_aa: CSARPTSGGAYEQYF

v_call: TRBV12-3/TRBV12-4
j_call: TRBJ1-6
cdr3_aa: CASTSNPNNSPLHF

v_call: TRBV11-2
j_call: TRBJ2-7
cdr3_aa: CASSLTGSGTSYEQYF

v_call: TRBV9
j_call: TRBJ2-4
cdr3_aa: CASSVVGGGDIQYF

v_call: TRBV7-9
j_call: TRBJ2-7
cdr3_aa: CASSSVQDAYEQYF

v_call: TRBV11-2
j_call: TRBJ2-3
cdr3_aa: CASSRFVLAGGPGTDTQYF

v_call: TRBV12-3/TRBV12-4
j_call: TRBJ2-7
cdr3_aa: CASRGQGPSYEQYF

v_call: TRBV7-9
j_call: TRBJ2-7
cdr3_aa: CASSSGRGISSYEQYF

v_call: TRBV7-2
j_call: TRBJ2-7
cdr3_aa: CASSRSSVPYEQYF

v_call: TRBV20-1
j_call: TRBJ2-7
cdr3_aa: CSAQSGVYEQYF

v_call: TRBV7-2
j_call: TRBJ1-1
cdr3_aa: CASSSRRDTEAFF

v_call: TRBV2
j_call: TRBJ1-2
cdr3_aa: CASSPTGEANYGYTF

v_call: TRBV5-1
j_call: TRBJ2-7
cdr3_aa: CASSLGPYDGEQYF

v_call: TRBV11-2
j_call: TRBJ1-1
cdr3_aa: CASSWEQGVNTEAFF

v_call: TRBV2
j_call: TRBJ2-7
cdr3_aa: CASSGIGGQFYEQYF

v_call: TRBV7-9
j_call: TRBJ1-2
cdr3_aa: CASSRTGGDGYTF